This is a list of T cell receptor beta chains from one sample in a study of blood T cell repertoires in COVID-19. Assay: immunoSEQ multiplex PCR; the TCRdb copy retains only in-frame clones and omits some. The sample holds approximately 61,000 clones, approximately 86% seen once. Material: peripheral blood. Receptors were obtained from a human donor in a cohort sampled during active COVID-19. The CDR3 runs from the conserved cysteine through the conserved F or W. A D gene is named only where the DNA matches it firmly. Not all rows give a size; the values are once, few, many and, for expanded clones, a class.

>12|TRBV3-1/TRBV3-2|TRBJ1-2|-|once
TGTGCCAGCAGTTTTAGGGGGTATGGCTACACCTTC
CASSFRGYGYTF
>15|TRBV10-3|TRBJ2-3|TRBD2|-
TGTGCCATCAGATCTAGCGGGAGGGCCCCAGATACGCAGTATTTT
CAIRSSGRAPDTQYF
>12|TRBV7-8|TRBJ2-7|-|-
TGTGCCAGCAGCTTACCCTTCTACGAGCAGTACTTC
CASSLPFYEQYF
>15|TRBV6-5|TRBJ1-1|-|-
TGTGCCAGCAGTTACGTAGGACAGCGATACACTGAAGCTTTCTTT
CASSYVGQRYTEAFF
>14|TRBV6-5|TRBJ2-7|-|once
TGTGCCAGCAGTTTAGGGAGTGGAAACTACGAGCAGTACTTC
CASSLGSGNYEQYF
>17|TRBV7-6|TRBJ2-1|TRBD1|once
TGTGCCAGCAGCTTAGAAGGGGGCGCCCGCTCGTACAATGAGCAGTTCTTC
CASSLEGGARSYNEQFF
>15|TRBV6-6|TRBJ1-4|-|-
TGTGCCAGCAGTTCCGGGGTGACAACTAATGAAAAACTGTTTTTT
CASSSGVTTNEKLFF
>14|TRBV28|TRBJ1-3|-|-
TGTGCCAGCAGTTTATCGGGGTCTGGAAACACCATATATTTT
CASSLSGSGNTIYF
>14|TRBV6-5|TRBJ2-5|-|-
TGTGCCAGCAGTTACTCGACTCCCACAGAGACCCAGTACTTC
CASSYSTPTETQYF
>15|TRBV7-3|TRBJ1-6|-|-
TGTGCCAGCAGCTTATCCCCCAGGGGCAGGTCACCCCTCCACTTT
CASSLSPRGRSPLHF
>18|TRBV14|TRBJ2-1|TRBD2|-
TGTGCCAGCAGCCAAGCCTACGGTGGGCTAGCGGGAGTAGGAGAGCAGTTCTTC
CASSQAYGGLAGVGEQFF
>15|TRBV9|TRBJ2-5|TRBD2|-
TGTGCCAGCAGCCCTATAGCGGGAGGGATAGAGACCCAGTACTTC
CASSPIAGGIETQYF
>16|TRBV7-2|TRBJ1-1|-|-
TGTGCCAGCAGCCCCCGGCAGGGGCGAACGAACACTGAAGCTTTCTTT
CASSPRQGRTNTEAFF
>15|TRBV24-1|TRBJ2-6|-|-
TGTGCCACCAGTGACCCCACTATGGGGGCCAACGTCCTGACTTTC
CATSDPTMGANVLTF
>18|TRBV5-1|TRBJ2-3|TRBD1|-
TGCGCCAGCAGCTTGACCCCGGGACAGGGGGCGCAGACAGATACGCAGTATTTT
CASSLTPGQGAQTDTQYF
>16|TRBV9|TRBJ2-2|TRBD1|few
TGTGCCAGCAGCGTCGAAGGGACAGGGCGTACCGGGGAGCTGTTTTTT
CASSVEGTGRTGELFF
>14|TRBV29-1|TRBJ1-3|-|-
TGCAGCGTCGGCGACAGACCCTCTGGAAACACCATATATTTT
CSVGDRPSGNTIYF
>14|TRBV2|TRBJ2-4|-|-
TGTGCCAGCCTCGTCCAGGGCTTTGGAGACATTCAGTACTTC
CASLVQGFGDIQYF
>15|TRBV5-4|TRBJ2-6|-|-
TGTGCCAGCAGCTTGTTGAGCTCTGGGGCCAACGTCCTGACTTTC
CASSLLSSGANVLTF
>15|TRBV4-3|TRBJ1-2|TRBD1|-
TGCGCCAGCAGCCAGGATGTGACAGGGTATTATGGCTACACCTTC
CASSQDVTGYYGYTF
>14|TRBV9|TRBJ2-1|-|-
TGTGCCAGCAGCGTAGCTCCGGAGTACAATGAGCAGTTCTTC
CASSVAPEYNEQFF
>15|TRBV4-2|TRBJ1-2|TRBD1|-
TGTGCCAGCAGCCAGAGGGACAGGGGGCAAGATGGCTACACCTTC
CASSQRDRGQDGYTF
>13|TRBV10-2|TRBJ2-5|-|-
TGCGCCAGCACCGAGCCCGGCCAAGAGACCCAGTACTTC
CASTEPGQETQYF
>15|TRBV2|TRBJ2-6|-|-
TGTGCCAGCAGTTCCCAGGGCACTGGGGCCAACGTCCTGACTTTC
CASSSQGTGANVLTF
>15|TRBV6-5|TRBJ2-1|-|-
TGTGCCAGCGGCTCTAGGCAGGGGAGCCACAATGAGCAGTTCTTC
CASGSRQGSHNEQFF
>15|TRBV15|TRBJ2-1|-|-
TGTGCCACCAGCTTACGGACAGCGGCCTACAATGAGCAGTTCTTC
CATSLRTAAYNEQFF
>14|TRBV27|TRBJ1-3|TRBD1|-
TGTGCCAGCAGTACAGGGGGCGCTGGAAACACCATATATTTT
CASSTGGAGNTIYF
>14|TRBV7-2|TRBJ2-5|TRBD2|-
TGTGCCAGCAGCCCCAGCGGGAGGGGAGAGACCCAGTACTTC
CASSPSGRGETQYF
>15|TRBV6-5|TRBJ2-2|TRBD1|-
TGTGCCAGCACTTCGACAGGGGCAGGGTCCGGGGAGCTGTTTTTT
CASTSTGAGSGELFF
>14|TRBV7-9|TRBJ1-4|-|-
TGTGCCAGCAGCAGCGTCATTGCTAATGAAAAACTGTTTTTT
CASSSVIANEKLFF
>16|TRBV7-9|TRBJ2-2|TRBD1|few
TGTGCCAGCAGCTTCGGGACAGGGCTGTTCACCGGGGAGCTGTTTTTT
CASSFGTGLFTGELFF
>16|TRBV5-5|TRBJ2-5|TRBD2|-
TGTGCCAGCAGCTTGGCCACTAGCGGGAATCAAGAGACCCAGTACTTC
CASSLATSGNQETQYF
>14|TRBV6-5|TRBJ2-7|TRBD2|-
TGTGCCAGCAGTTCTACTCGGCTAGCGGGCGAGCAGTACTTC
CASSSTRLAGEQYF
>11|TRBV11-1|TRBJ2-1|-|-
TGTGCCAGCGGGGACAAAGGTGAGCAGTTCTTC
CASGDKGEQFF
>15|TRBV6-5|TRBJ2-1|TRBD2|-
TGTGCCAGCAGTTACTCCAGCGGGAGGTATTATGAGCAGTTCTTC
CASSYSSGRYYEQFF
>18|TRBV19|TRBJ2-6|-|-
TGTGCCAGTAGTCCCGCTGGGCAGGGTCGGGCTGGGGCCAACGTCCTGACTTTC
CASSPAGQGRAGANVLTF
>17|TRBV15|TRBJ2-7|TRBD1|-
TGTGCCACCAGCAGAGATCGTCGGACAGGGTCGGTCCACGAGCAGTACTTC
CATSRDRRTGSVHEQYF
>13|TRBV7-9|TRBJ2-7|-|-
TGTGCCAGCAGCGCTCGGACAGTCGGCGAGCAGTACTTC
CASSARTVGEQYF
>15|TRBV7-8|TRBJ2-2|-|-
TGTGCCAGCAGCTTAGGGTCCAGGGTGGTCGGGGAGCTGTTTTTT
CASSLGSRVVGELFF
>11|TRBV5-1|TRBJ2-7|-|-
TGCGCCAGCAGCTTTAACTACGAGCAGTACTTC
CASSFNYEQYF
>16|TRBV2|TRBJ2-4|-|-
TGTGCCAGCACCCCCCGGGGCGGGGTATCCAAAAACATTCAGTACTTC
CASTPRGGVSKNIQYF
>17|TRBV28|TRBJ1-5|-|few
TGTGCCAGCAGAACCACAGGGAAGTGGTGGGGCAATCAGCCCCAGCATTTT
CASRTTGKWWGNQPQHF
>18|TRBV19|TRBJ1-2|-|-
TGTGCCAGTAGTATGAAGACAGTTTCCCCAAACGGCAACTATGGCTACACCTTC
CASSMKTVSPNGNYGYTF
>17|TRBV3-1/TRBV3-2|TRBJ1-2|TRBD1|-
TGTGCCAGCAGCCAAGTCAGAGGGGGCAGGACAAACTATGGCTACACCTTC
CASSQVRGGRTNYGYTF
>18|TRBV5-6|TRBJ2-2|-|-
TGTGCCAGCATTCTTTTTGGAGGTGATCAATCGGGCACCGGGGAGCTGTTTTTT
CASILFGGDQSGTGELFF
>16|TRBV7-9|TRBJ2-7|TRBD1|-
TGTGCCAGCAGCCCAGGGACAGGGACCCTATTCCCCGAGCAGTACTTC
CASSPGTGTLFPEQYF
>14|TRBV18|TRBJ2-5|-|-
TGTGCCAGCTCACCCCCCGCCGCGTCTGAGACCCAGTACTTC
CASSPPAASETQYF
>12|TRBV6-2/TRBV6-3|TRBJ2-3|-|-
TGTGCCAGCAGCCGTAAGCGTGATACGCAGTATTTT
CASSRKRDTQYF
>14|TRBV6-5|TRBJ2-4|-|-
TGTGCCAGCAGTTCCGGACAGATAGGAAACATTCAGTACTTC
CASSSGQIGNIQYF
>12|TRBV2|TRBJ1-2|-|few
TGTGCCAGCAGTGTGAGAGGGTATGGCTACACCTTC
CASSVRGYGYTF
>15|TRBV7-8|TRBJ1-3|TRBD1|-
TGTGCCAGCAGGAATGACAGGGTCTCTGGAAACACCATATATTTT
CASRNDRVSGNTIYF
>14|TRBV7-2|TRBJ2-3|TRBD2|-
TGTGCCAGCAGCCGGACTAGCGGGACAGATACGCAGTATTTT
CASSRTSGTDTQYF
>15|TRBV28|TRBJ1-5|-|-
TGTGCCAGCAGTGGTATAGGGGAGGATTATCAGCCCCAGCATTTT
CASSGIGEDYQPQHF
>16|TRBV5-1|TRBJ2-1|TRBD2|-
TGCGCCAGCAGCTTGATGTCTAGCGGGTTATACAATGAGCAGTTCTTC
CASSLMSSGLYNEQFF